This TCR beta chain is drawn from a study of PD-1 blockade in classical Hodgkin lymphoma. The protocol was immunoSEQ multiplex PCR, while the TCRdb copy is restricted to in-frame clones and leaves out a portion. The sample records about 94,000 clones, approximately 92% being singletons. All the patients suffered relapse after autologous stem cell transplantation, and brentuximab vedotin exposure differed. This CDR3 region has 13 residues. Trimming took off 3 bases at V and 5 bases at J, with 10 bases between the two ends. CDR1 SGHVS and CDR2 FNYEAQ come from the germline V gene. This receptor was identified in a human donor with classical Hodgkin lymphoma. Source: peripheral blood mononuclear cells (PBMCs), taken before the second cycle of nivolumab. The chain recombines TRBV7-6 with TRBJ2-5; D gene uncertain. CDR3 sequence: CASSLFHLETQYF. CDR3 in DNA: TGTGCCAGCAGCTTGTTCCATCTGGAGACCCAGTACTTC.